This T cell receptor beta chain came from a study of post-analysis software for immune sequencing data. Broader study findings: In patients, a few TRBV segments were more frequent than in controls, with TRBV5-6, TRBV5-1 and TRBV20-1 among them.

The CDR3 length is 16 residues. The germline V gene has CDR1 SGHAT and CDR2 FQNNGV. Worth noting for this clonotype: Its target is not known.

Sequencing libraries made from TCR beta cDNA carried unique molecular identifiers. TCRdb redid the calling of the PCR reads with MiXCR, one entry per CDR3 protein. Here the sample spans about 560,000 distinct CDR3 sequences, about 40% being singletons. What was sequenced was blood. The TCR sequence derives from a girl between 10 and 17 years old with multiple sclerosis. The gene calls are TRBV11-2 and TRBJ2-5, with D perhaps TRBD1 or TRBD2 (5 bases each). With the DNA end fitting TRBJ2-7 better, the J assignment may be wrong. CDR3 loop: CASSSLLDLRGYEQYF. CDR3 bases: TGTGCCAGCAGCTCCCTATTAGATTTGAGGGGCTACGAGCAGTACTTC.